This record looks at one TCR beta chain sequence and its context. The missing CDR3 end, 3 residues past where the read stops, is filled in from the germline J gene. These data originate in a study of T cells in women clearing cervical HPV infection. Study-level background: Controls gave blood once infection was undetectable; cases at lesion identification.

There are 13 residues in the CDR3. From germline, CDR1 is LNHDA and CDR2 SQIVND (reference sequence). The junction had 5 bases not matched to a gene; V was cut back by 5 bases and J by 4 bases. Data came from immunoSEQ multiplex PCR; TCRdb stores just in-frame clones and leaves some out. The sample's table shows around 46,000 clones. This TCR came from a woman between 18 and 75 years old with a cervical HPV16 infection that either progressed to CIN3+ or cleared (not recorded which). Sequencing was done on a sample of blood buffy coat. The rearrangement joins TRBV19 to TRBJ2-7; 7 positions match TRBD1. The chain's CDR3 is CASSPLTGYEQYF. CDR3 bases read: TGTGCCAGTAGTCCCTTGACAGGGTACGAG.